The clone carrying this TCR beta chain showed up just a few times. This record belongs to a study of CD8 T cells in ankylosing spondylitis. TCRdb redid the calling of the 5' RACE reads with MiXCR, one entry per CDR3 protein. The sample comprises approximately 35,000 distinct CDR3 sequences, approximately 15% of which are singletons, and around a third rests with the top ten. The sequence derives from a male donor with ankylosing spondylitis or in good health (not recorded which). The sequenced sample was blood.

The CDR3 loop is CSVAAGTVITEAFF. The CDR3 DNA sequence: TGCAGCGTCGCTGCCGGGACAGTCATCACTGAAGCTTTCTTT. V usage is TRBV29-1 and J usage is TRBJ1-1, with 7 bases lining up with TRBD1. With V trimmed by 6 bases and J by 4 bases, 11 bases remained unmatched. The CDR3 loop spans 14 amino acids. Germline V gene data show CDR1 as SQVTM and CDR2 as ANQGSEA.